What follows are 17 T cell receptor beta chains derived from one specimen sequenced in a study of technical replicates of blood from four donors. The repertoire was sequenced with immunoSEQ multiplex PCR; TCRdb's copy has only in-frame clones and lacks some. The sample lists 55,000 to 75,000 clones, around 92% seen once, with 3.5% to 5% in the top ten. The sample comprised PBMCs. The receptors originated from a human donor in good health. Some clones in this sample may be carry-over from other donors' samples.

This rearrangement joins TRBV29-1 to TRBJ2-5; 7 positions agree with TRBD1. The end of the DNA aligns better with TRBJ2-7, so the J call may be wrong. The germline V gene has CDR1 SQVTM and CDR2 ANQGSEA. This CDR3 has 13 amino acids. CDR3 residues: CSALTGISYEQYF. DNA of the CDR3: TGCAGCGCTCTGACAGGGATCAGTTACGAGCAGTACTTC.

This rearrangement joins TRBV5-5 to TRBJ2-7, with a weak D call TRBD1 (5 bases). Germline V gene lookup returns CDR1 SGHKS and CDR2 YYEKEE (reference sequence). V lost 0 bases and J 2 bases, leaving 18 bases between the germline ends. The CDR3 sequence is 17 residues long. The CDR3 sequence: CASSLELGGRATYEQYF. CDR3 nucleotides: TGTGCCAGCAGCTTGGAATTGGGTGGCAGGGCAACCTACGAGCAGTACTTC.

This chain links TRBV6-5 with TRBJ1-1, with D possibly being TRBD1 (5 bases). Germline CDR1 MNHEY, CDR2 SVGAGI. The CDR3 has 15 amino acids. V gave up 0 bases and J gave up 1 base, with 9 bases separating them. The CDR3 sequence is CASSYSETANTEAFF. CDR3 DNA: TGTGCCAGCAGTTACTCGGAGACAGCGAACACTGAAGCTTTCTTT.

For the CDR3, the DNA is TGTGCCAACAGCGGGGGGGCAACCGGGGAGCTGTTTTTT. Its translation is CANSGGATGELFF. The rearrangement links TRBV2 to TRBJ2-2, with 10 positions matching TRBD2. The J segment lost 5 bases and the V segment lost 10 bases, leaving 4 bases of the junction unmatched. Germline assignment: CDR1 SNHLY and CDR2 FYNNEI. The CDR3 sequence is 13 residues long. Full variable domain (outside the CDR3, taken from reference TRBV2 and TRBJ2-2): EPEVTQTPSHQVTQMGQEVILRCVPISNHLYFYWYRQILGQKVEFLVSFYNNEISEKSEIFDDQFSVERPDGSNFTLKIRSTKLEDSAMYFCANSGGATGELFFGEGSRLTVL.

The J gene is TRBJ2-6, the V gene TRBV5-1; tentatively, D is TRBD1 (6 bases). CDR1 is SGHRS, CDR2 YFSETQ, per germline. Trimming removed 5 bases at V and 0 bases at J, with 9 bases between. This CDR3 has 15 amino acids. DNA for the CDR3: TGCGCCAGCAGTTCGGACAGCTCTGGGGCCAACGTCCTGACTTTC. Amino acid sequence: CASSSDSSGANVLTF.

The chain has TRBV7-9 and TRBJ2-7; maybe TRBD2 (6 bases). The CDR3 sequence is 15 residues long. Trimming shortened V by 4 bases and J by 1 base, and 14 bases separated the two germline ends. Germline CDR1 SEHNR, CDR2 FQNEAQ (reference sequence). CDR3 coding DNA: TGTGCCAGCAGCTCAGCCGGGGGAAGGTCCTACGAGCAGTACTTC. The encoded protein is CASSSAGGRSYEQYF. Together with reference TRBV7-9 and TRBJ2-7, the CDR3 gives the full variable domain: DTGVSQNPRHKITKRGQNVTFRCDPISEHNRLYWYRQTLGQGPEFLTYFQNEAQLEKSRLLSDRFSAERPKGSFSTLEIQRTEQGDSAMYLCASSSAGGRSYEQYFGPGTRLTVT.

The rearrangement joins TRBV11-2 to TRBJ2-2; 11 bases match TRBD2. Trimming took 5 bases from V and 5 from J; bases not matched to a gene: 10. This CDR3 contains 17 residues. Germline V gives CDR1 SGHAT, CDR2 FQNNGV. The chain's CDR3 is CASSPRGSGRATGELFF. CDR3 sequence (DNA): TGTGCCAGCAGCCCCCGGGGTAGCGGGAGGGCAACCGGGGAGCTGTTTTTT. The whole variable domain, filled in from reference TRBV11-2 and TRBJ2-2, reads EAGVAQSPRYKIIEKRQSVAFWCNPISGHATLYWYQQILGQGPKLLIQFQNNGVVDDSQLPKDRFSAERLKGVDSTLKIQPAKLEDSAVYLCASSPRGSGRATGELFFGEGSRLTVL.

CDR3 in DNA: TGTGCCAGCAGGCCGGGACAGGGGAGGGGTGGCTACACCTTC. Its translation is CASRPGQGRGGYTF. J is TRBJ1-2 and V is TRBV7-8, with 10 bases fitting TRBD1. V trimming: 6 bases; J trimming: 7 bases; junction bases outside the gene matches: 8. CDR1 SGHVS and CDR2 FQNEAQ come from the germline V gene. The CDR3 sequence is 14 residues long.

The chain uses TRBV7-9 and TRBJ2-3; 8 bases are a match to TRBD2. CDR1 SEHNR and CDR2 FQNEAQ come from the germline V gene (reference sequence). The V gene end was trimmed by 5 bases and the J gene end by 0 bases; junction bases not matched to a gene: 10. The CDR3 length is 17 residues. CDR3 nucleotide sequence: TGTGCCAGCAGCAAAGCTGGTAGCGGGACTAGCACAGATACGCAGTATTTT. This codes for CASSKAGSGTSTDTQYF.

A single count supports this clone. This sequence joins TRBV2 and TRBJ1-2, with TRBD1 as a possible D gene (6 bases). CDR1 is SNHLY, CDR2 FYNNEI, per germline. This CDR3 comprises 13 residues. The germline V and J ends were trimmed by 3 bases and 8 bases, with 13 bases remaining between them. This chain's CDR3 is CASSERGLRGYTF. The CDR3 DNA reads as TGTGCCAGCAGTGAGAGGGGGTTGCGAGGCTACACCTTC.

The count of this clone is one. This chain connects TRBV15 to TRBJ2-1; 9 bases agree with TRBD1. The CDR3 has 15 residues. Unmatched junction bases numbered 8, after V lost 4 bases and J lost 7 bases. Germline loops: CDR1 LNHNV, CDR2 YYDKDF (reference sequence). The CDR3 DNA is TGTGCCACCAGCAATACAGGGGGCGGTAGGAATGAGCAGTTCTTC. Protein product: CATSNTGGGRNEQFF.

This chain links TRBV2 with TRBJ1-1, with D perhaps TRBD1 (5 bases). Germline CDR1 and CDR2: SNHLY and FYNNEI. Trimming shortened V by 5 bases and J by 7 bases, and 11 bases separated the two germline ends. The CDR3 runs to 12 residues. This chain's CDR3 is CASSIRVGEAFF. The DNA for the CDR3 is TGTGCCAGCAGTATCAGGGTTGGTGAAGCTTTCTTT.

The chain is built from TRBV27 and TRBJ2-7; TRBD1 agrees at 7 bases. With 6 bases clipped from V and 4 bases from J, the junction kept 6 bases outside the gene matches. The germline V gene encodes CDR1 MNHEY and CDR2 SMNVEV (reference sequence). CDR3 length: 13 residues. CDR3 sequence: CASSGTGEYEQYF. The CDR3 DNA follows: TGTGCCAGCAGCGGTACAGGGGAGTACGAGCAGTACTTC.

The V gene is TRBV6-6, the J gene TRBJ2-7, with 11 bases fitting TRBD2. The CDR3 loop spans 16 amino acids. V gave up 6 bases and J gave up 3 bases; unmatched junction bases: 10. The germline V gene has CDR1 MNHNY and CDR2 SVGAGI (reference sequence). CDR3 sequence reads: CASRPGTSGRFYEQYF. The CDR3 DNA is TGTGCCAGCAGACCTGGAACTAGCGGGAGATTCTACGAGCAGTACTTC.

The chain couples TRBV14 to TRBJ1-5; 8 nucleotides agree with TRBD1. With V trimmed by 0 bases and J by 0 bases, 13 bases remained unmatched. The CDR3 extends over 20 amino acids. Germline V gene data show CDR1 as SGHDN and CDR2 as FVKESK. The DNA for the CDR3 is TGTGCCAGCAGCCAAGAGGTCGGATCGACAGGGGTCGTTAGCAATCAGCCCCAGCATTTT. Its translation is CASSQEVGSTGVVSNQPQHF. The variable domain in full, with the rest retrieved from reference TRBV14 and TRBJ1-5, is EAGVTQFPSHSVIEKGQTVTLRCDPISGHDNLYWYRRVMGKEIKFLLHFVKESKQDESGMPNNRFLAERTGGTYSTLKVQPAELEDSGVYFCASSQEVGSTGVVSNQPQHFGDGTRLSIL.

J is TRBJ2-7 and V is TRBV18, with 8 bases identical to TRBD2. The CDR3 runs to 15 residues. The germline gives CDR1 KGHSH, CDR2 LQKENI. V trimming: 3 bases; J trimming: 1 base; junction bases outside the gene matches: 5. The CDR3 loop is CASSPRIAGSYEQYF. The DNA for the CDR3 is TGTGCCAGCTCACCGCGCATAGCGGGATCCTACGAGCAGTACTTC.

This rearrangement joins TRBV5-1 to TRBJ1-3; 8 bases map to TRBD1. Germline CDR1 is SGHRS and CDR2 is YFSETQ. This CDR3 is 18 amino acids long. V was clipped by 2 bases and J by 2 bases; unmatched bases: 12. In nucleotides, the CDR3 is TGCGCCAGCAGCTTTTTCTCCCCAGACAGGGGACCTGGAAACACCATATATTTT. This translates into CASSFFSPDRGPGNTIYF.